What follows are 26 T cell receptor beta chains derived from one specimen sequenced in a study of Tregs in tolerant kidney transplant recipients. TCRdb's copy holds only in-frame clones and misses some; the assay was immunoSEQ multiplex PCR. The sample has about 68,000 clones; 84% are singletons. The sequenced material came from CD4+ T cells from blood. All receptors derive from a human donor in good health.

This clone was observed a few times. The chain uses TRBV7-2 and TRBJ2-5; D is tentatively TRBD1 or TRBD2 (6 bases each). CDR3 length: 16 residues. The germline gives CDR1 SGHTA, CDR2 FQGNSA. V was cut by 5 bases and J by 5 bases, with 21 bases left in between. The CDR3 is CASSPSGAGWRETQYF. In nucleotides, the CDR3 is TGTGCCAGCAGCCCCTCGGGGGCGGGATGGCGGGAGACCCAGTACTTC.

The V and J genes are TRBV28 and TRBJ2-1; 7 bases fit TRBD2. The V gene's germline CDR1 is MDHEN and CDR2 SYDVKM. The CDR3 has 13 residues. V shed 8 bases and J 4 bases; nucleotides not matched to a gene: 5. CDR3 residues: CASVRGGYNEQFF. The CDR3 region has the DNA TGTGCCAGCGTAAGGGGAGGGTACAATGAGCAGTTCTTC.

This clone was counted between two and nine times. This chain joins TRBV2 and TRBJ2-5; 7 bases agree with TRBD2. The CDR3 consists of 15 residues. The germline V gene encodes CDR1 SNHLY and CDR2 FYNNEI. Trimming took 3 bases from V and 5 from J; bases not matched to a gene: 9. As DNA, the CDR3 is TGTGCCAGCAGTGAGGGGGGGAACTTACTGGAGACCCAGTACTTC. This codes for CASSEGGNLLETQYF.

The chain has TRBV30 and TRBJ1-2; tentative D call: TRBD1 (5 bases). CDR1 is GTSNPN, CDR2 SVGIG, per germline (reference sequence). The V end lost 5 bases, the J end lost 2 bases, and 15 bases lay between the germline ends. The CDR3 is 14 amino acids. The CDR3 loop is CAWRVPGPNYGYTF. DNA of the CDR3: TGTGCCTGGCGGGTTCCGGGACCAAACTATGGCTACACCTTC.

The chain employs TRBV2 and TRBJ2-1; D possibly uses TRBD1 or TRBD2 (5 bases each). The V gene's germline CDR1 is SNHLY and CDR2 FYNNEI. Trimming removed 6 bases from V and 6 bases from J, with 12 bases in between. CDR3 size: 13 residues. CDR3 sequence reads: CASSPTRGNEQFF. In DNA, the CDR3 is TGTGCCAGCAGCCCCACTAGGGGCAATGAGCAGTTCTTC.

The gene calls are TRBV7-2 and TRBJ2-7; no clear D gene. Germline V lookup: CDR1 SGHTA, CDR2 FQGNSA. V was trimmed by 5 bases and J by 1 base, leaving 9 bases between them. The CDR3 consists of 13 residues. This CDR3 is CASSLRRSYEQYF. In nucleotides, the CDR3 is TGTGCCAGCAGCCTCCGCCGATCCTACGAGCAGTACTTC.

This clone is a singleton in its sample. The rearrangement uses TRBV18 and TRBJ1-2; the D is unclear. This CDR3 is built from 13 residues. The V end lost 0 bases, the J end lost 6 bases, and 8 bases lay between the germline ends. The germline V gene encodes CDR1 KGHSH and CDR2 LQKENI. The CDR3 here is CASSPPWQDGYTF. In DNA form, the CDR3 reads TGTGCCAGCTCACCACCGTGGCAGGATGGCTACACCTTC. The entire variable domain, with the rest obtained from reference TRBV18 and TRBJ1-2, is as follows: NAGVMQNPRHLVRRRGQEARLRCSPMKGHSHVYWYRQLPEEGLKFMVYLQKENIIDESGMPKERFSAEFPKEGPSILRIQQVVRGDSAAYFCASSPPWQDGYTFGSGTRLTVV.

This rearrangement joins TRBV7-2 to TRBJ2-2; D might be TRBD2 (7 bases). V was shortened by 2 bases and J by 9 bases, with 13 bases between the two germline ends. There are 14 residues in the CDR3. CDR1 is SGHTA, CDR2 FQGNSA, per germline. The CDR3 protein is CASSLTGGGRELFF. For the CDR3, the DNA is TGTGCCAGCAGCTTAACTGGGGGGGGCCGGGAGCTGTTTTTT.

This clone was observed a handful of times. The DNA of the CDR3 is TGCGCCAGCAGCCAAGGTTCTCTTATTCGAACAGGGGCCGAGCAGTACTTC. This translates into CASSQGSLIRTGAEQYF. The chain recombines TRBV4-1 with TRBJ2-7; 7 bases align to TRBD1. The CDR3 contains 17 residues. Germline lookup yields CDR1 MGHRA and CDR2 YSYEKL. J was trimmed by 6 bases and V by 1 base; bases with no gene match: 15.

This rearrangement joins TRBV7-9 to TRBJ2-5, with 7 bases identical to TRBD2. The germline gives CDR1 SEHNR, CDR2 FQNEAQ (reference sequence). CDR3 length equals 13 residues. With V trimmed by 5 bases and J by 4 bases, 4 bases remained unmatched. In DNA form, the CDR3 reads TGTGCCAGCAGCCCGGGGGGAAGAGAGACCCAGTACTTC. Translated: CASSPGGRETQYF. Full variable domain (outside the CDR3, taken from reference TRBV7-9 and TRBJ2-5): DTGVSQNPRHKITKRGQNVTFRCDPISEHNRLYWYRQTLGQGPEFLTYFQNEAQLEKSRLLSDRFSAERPKGSFSTLEIQRTEQGDSAMYLCASSPGGRETQYFGPGTRLLVL.

The rearrangement joins TRBV6-5 to TRBJ2-7, with a weak D call TRBD2 (6 bases). The V gene lost 6 bases and the J gene lost 0 bases, with 12 bases spanning the gap. The CDR3 is 14 residues long. The germline gives CDR1 MNHEY, CDR2 SVGAGI. The CDR3 loop is CASRQRATSYEQYF. The CDR3 DNA reads as TGTGCCAGCAGACAGCGGGCCACCTCCTACGAGCAGTACTTC.

V usage is TRBV19 and J usage is TRBJ2-2, with D perhaps matching TRBD1 (5 bases). Trimming removed 7 bases at V and 4 bases at J, with 7 bases between. The CDR3 spans 12 residues. Germline V gene lookup returns CDR1 LNHDA and CDR2 SQIVND (reference sequence). Here the CDR3 DNA reads TGTGCCAGTATCCAGGGCACCGGGGAGCTGTTTTTT. As protein: CASIQGTGELFF.

V usage is TRBV7-8 and J usage is TRBJ2-1; D unclear. Trimming left V 1 base short and J 4 bases short, with 2 bases between. CDR3 length: 12 residues. Per the germline V gene, CDR1 is SGHVS and CDR2 is FQNEAQ. The CDR3 region is CASSLGYNEQFF. The CDR3 nucleotides are TGTGCCAGCAGCTTAGGTTACAATGAGCAGTTCTTC.

V gene TRBV6-6 combines with J gene TRBJ2-1; no definite D call. Germline V gives CDR1 MNHNY, CDR2 SVGAGI (reference sequence). Trimming left V 3 bases short and J 4 bases short, with 13 bases between. This CDR3 has 15 amino acids. The CDR3 loop reads CASSYERSAYNEQFF. The CDR3 coding sequence is TGTGCCAGCAGTTATGAACGGTCAGCTTACAATGAGCAGTTCTTC.

This clone turned up a few times. The V call is TRBV11-3, the J call TRBJ1-5, with D possibly TRBD1 on 6 matching bases. The CDR3 extends over 14 amino acids. The V and J ends lost 5 bases and 3 bases respectively, with 11 bases between them. Per the germline V gene, CDR1 is SGHNT and CDR2 is YENEEA. The CDR3 loop is CASSTGNVNQPQHF. The CDR3 DNA follows: TGTGCCAGCAGCACAGGGAATGTCAATCAGCCCCAGCATTTT.

The chain links TRBV4-1 to TRBJ2-3; D is ambiguous. V lost 0 bases and J lost 5, with 3 bases in between. The germline gives CDR1 MGHRA, CDR2 YSYEKL. There are 12 residues in the CDR3. This chain's CDR3 is CASSQEVDTQYF. The CDR3 DNA sequence: TGCGCCAGCAGCCAAGAGGTAGATACGCAGTATTTT.

The gene calls are TRBV11-3 and TRBJ1-1; 7 bases agree with TRBD1. The CDR3 totals 13 residues. Trimming removed 5 bases from V and 11 bases from J; junction bases left unmatched: 11. Germline assignment: CDR1 SGHNT and CDR2 YENEEA. In DNA form, the CDR3 reads TGTGCCAGCAGCCAGGGGGGGGGCAGGGCTGCTTTCTTT. Its translation is CASSQGGGRAAFF.

The chain recombines TRBV6-1 with TRBJ2-1; TRBD2 matches at 10 bases. This CDR3 comprises 16 residues. Germline loops: CDR1 MNHNS, CDR2 SASEGT. V lost 3 bases to trimming and J lost 3 bases; unmatched junction nucleotides: 5. CDR3 loop: CASSEELAGFYNEQFF. As DNA, the CDR3 is TGTGCCAGCAGTGAGGAACTAGCGGGGTTCTACAATGAGCAGTTCTTC.

The rearrangement uses TRBV18 and TRBJ1-2; weak D call: TRBD1 (6 bases). The germline V gene encodes CDR1 KGHSH and CDR2 LQKENI. V dropped 3 bases and J dropped 3 bases, with 14 bases sitting between them. This CDR3 is built from 15 residues. CDR3 in DNA: TGTGCCAGCTCACCGGTGGCAGGGGCCGACTATGGCTACACCTTC. It codes for CASSPVAGADYGYTF.

The J gene is TRBJ2-5, the V gene TRBV2; 7 nucleotides align to TRBD2. V lost 5 bases, J lost 10 bases, and 10 bases stayed unmatched. Germline V gene data show CDR1 as SNHLY and CDR2 as FYNNEI. The length of the CDR3 is 13 residues. In nucleotides, the CDR3 is TGTGCCAGCAGTACTCTTATAGCGGGTAGCCAGTACTTC. Encoded protein: CASSTLIAGSQYF.

The chain employs TRBV27 and TRBJ2-1; D tentatively reads TRBD1 or TRBD2 (6 bases each). The germline V and J ends were trimmed by 2 bases and 8 bases, with 16 bases remaining between them. The length of the CDR3 is 15 residues. The germline gives CDR1 MNHEY, CDR2 SMNVEV (reference sequence). Here the CDR3 DNA reads TGTGCCAGCAGTTTAGGGTTTCGTAGGGGGGATGAGCAGTTCTTC. It is translated as CASSLGFRRGDEQFF.

This clone occurred once. V usage is TRBV6-5 and J usage is TRBJ2-1; D is perhaps TRBD2 (6 bases). With 6 bases removed from V and 7 bases from J, the gap between germline ends came to 7 bases. The CDR3 runs 11 residues. Per the germline V gene, CDR1 is MNHEY and CDR2 is SVGAGI. The CDR3 sequence: CASSRGNEQFF. The CDR3 DNA is TGTGCCAGCAGCCGGGGGAATGAGCAGTTCTTC.

The chain joins TRBV18 to TRBJ2-5, with D possibly matching TRBD2 (6 bases). The CDR3 runs to 12 residues. Between the trimmed V and J ends, which lost 2 bases and 7 bases, there was a span of 8 bases. Germline CDR1 and CDR2: KGHSH and LQKENI. The CDR3 loop is CASSPARGTQYF. The CDR3 coding sequence is TGTGCCAGCTCACCAGCGCGGGGGACCCAGTACTTC.

This chain links TRBV7-2 with TRBJ1-1; D unclear. This CDR3 is 11 amino acids long. V dropped 2 bases and J dropped 9 bases, with 7 bases sitting between them. CDR1 is SGHTA, CDR2 FQGNSA, per germline. In DNA form, the CDR3 reads TGTGCCAGCAGCTTATCCGGTCAAGCTTTCTTT. It codes for CASSLSGQAFF.

The chain employs TRBV7-2 and TRBJ2-7; D is uncertain. V was cut by 5 bases and J by 7 bases, with 15 bases left in between. CDR1 is SGHTA and CDR2 is FQGNSA in the germline V gene. This CDR3 contains 13 residues. The CDR3 nucleotides read TGTGCCAGCAGCCCCCGAAGAACGGAGGAGCAGTACTTC. Its protein product is CASSPRRTEEQYF.

This clone was counted only a few times. This chain links TRBV18 with TRBJ2-7; maybe TRBD1 (6 bases). The CDR3 extends over 14 amino acids. With 2 bases removed from V and 6 bases from J, the gap between germline ends came to 14 bases. Germline V gene sequence: CDR1 KGHSH, CDR2 LQKENI. In nucleotides, the CDR3 is TGTGCCAGCTCACCAACACAGGGCTCGGGCGAGCAGTACTTC. This translates into CASSPTQGSGEQYF. Full variable domain (missing parts from reference TRBV18 and TRBJ2-7): NAGVMQNPRHLVRRRGQEARLRCSPMKGHSHVYWYRQLPEEGLKFMVYLQKENIIDESGMPKERFSAEFPKEGPSILRIQQVVRGDSAAYFCASSPTQGSGEQYFGPGTRLTVT.